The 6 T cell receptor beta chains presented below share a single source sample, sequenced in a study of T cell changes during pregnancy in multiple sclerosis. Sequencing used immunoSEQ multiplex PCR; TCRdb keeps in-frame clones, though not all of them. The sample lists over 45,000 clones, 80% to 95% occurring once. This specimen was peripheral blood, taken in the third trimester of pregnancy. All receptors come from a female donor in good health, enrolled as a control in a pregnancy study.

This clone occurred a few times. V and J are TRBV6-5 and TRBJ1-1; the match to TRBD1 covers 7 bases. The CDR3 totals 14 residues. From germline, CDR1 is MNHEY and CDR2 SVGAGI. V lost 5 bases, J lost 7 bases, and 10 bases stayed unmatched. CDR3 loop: CASSRIQGTLEAFF. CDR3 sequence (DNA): TGTGCCAGCAGTCGAATACAGGGGACCCTTGAAGCTTTCTTT.

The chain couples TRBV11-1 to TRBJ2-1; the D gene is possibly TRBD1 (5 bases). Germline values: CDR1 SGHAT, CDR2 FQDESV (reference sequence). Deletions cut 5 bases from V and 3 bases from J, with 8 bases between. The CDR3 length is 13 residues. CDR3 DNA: TGTGCCAGCAGCCTAGACAGCTACAATGAGCAGTTCTTC. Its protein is CASSLDSYNEQFF. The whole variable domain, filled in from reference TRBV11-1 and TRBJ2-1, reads EAEVAQSPRYKITEKSQAVAFWCDPISGHATLYWYRQILGQGPELLVQFQDESVVDDSQLPKDRFSAERLKGVDSTLKIQPAELGDSAMYLCASSLDSYNEQFFGPGTRLTVL.

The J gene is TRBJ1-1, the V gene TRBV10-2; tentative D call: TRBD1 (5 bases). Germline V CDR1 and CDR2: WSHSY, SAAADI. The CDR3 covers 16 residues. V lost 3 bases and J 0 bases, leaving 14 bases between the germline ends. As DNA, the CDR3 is TGCGCCAGCAGTGACGCTCGTGTGACAGTGAACACTGAAGCTTTCTTT. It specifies CASSDARVTVNTEAFF.

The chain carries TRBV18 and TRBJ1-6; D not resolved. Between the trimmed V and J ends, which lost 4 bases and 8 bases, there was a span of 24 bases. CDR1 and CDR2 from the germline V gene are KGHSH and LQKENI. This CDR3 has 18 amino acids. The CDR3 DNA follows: TGTGCCAGCTCACACCCTCTTCAGCGGGAAGGGCTCCATTCACCCCTCCACTTT. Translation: CASSHPLQREGLHSPLHF.

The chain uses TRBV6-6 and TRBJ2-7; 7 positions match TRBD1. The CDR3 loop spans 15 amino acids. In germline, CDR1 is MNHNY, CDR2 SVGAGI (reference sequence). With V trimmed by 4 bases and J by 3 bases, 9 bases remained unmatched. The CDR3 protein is CASSSDRDRFYEQYF. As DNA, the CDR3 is TGTGCCAGCAGTTCTGACCGGGACAGATTCTACGAGCAGTACTTC.

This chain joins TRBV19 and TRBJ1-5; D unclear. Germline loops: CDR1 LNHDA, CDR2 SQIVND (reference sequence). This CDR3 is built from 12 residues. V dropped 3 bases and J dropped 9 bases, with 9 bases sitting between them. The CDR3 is CASSIQRGPQHF. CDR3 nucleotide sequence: TGTGCCAGTAGTATTCAGCGGGGGCCCCAGCATTTT.